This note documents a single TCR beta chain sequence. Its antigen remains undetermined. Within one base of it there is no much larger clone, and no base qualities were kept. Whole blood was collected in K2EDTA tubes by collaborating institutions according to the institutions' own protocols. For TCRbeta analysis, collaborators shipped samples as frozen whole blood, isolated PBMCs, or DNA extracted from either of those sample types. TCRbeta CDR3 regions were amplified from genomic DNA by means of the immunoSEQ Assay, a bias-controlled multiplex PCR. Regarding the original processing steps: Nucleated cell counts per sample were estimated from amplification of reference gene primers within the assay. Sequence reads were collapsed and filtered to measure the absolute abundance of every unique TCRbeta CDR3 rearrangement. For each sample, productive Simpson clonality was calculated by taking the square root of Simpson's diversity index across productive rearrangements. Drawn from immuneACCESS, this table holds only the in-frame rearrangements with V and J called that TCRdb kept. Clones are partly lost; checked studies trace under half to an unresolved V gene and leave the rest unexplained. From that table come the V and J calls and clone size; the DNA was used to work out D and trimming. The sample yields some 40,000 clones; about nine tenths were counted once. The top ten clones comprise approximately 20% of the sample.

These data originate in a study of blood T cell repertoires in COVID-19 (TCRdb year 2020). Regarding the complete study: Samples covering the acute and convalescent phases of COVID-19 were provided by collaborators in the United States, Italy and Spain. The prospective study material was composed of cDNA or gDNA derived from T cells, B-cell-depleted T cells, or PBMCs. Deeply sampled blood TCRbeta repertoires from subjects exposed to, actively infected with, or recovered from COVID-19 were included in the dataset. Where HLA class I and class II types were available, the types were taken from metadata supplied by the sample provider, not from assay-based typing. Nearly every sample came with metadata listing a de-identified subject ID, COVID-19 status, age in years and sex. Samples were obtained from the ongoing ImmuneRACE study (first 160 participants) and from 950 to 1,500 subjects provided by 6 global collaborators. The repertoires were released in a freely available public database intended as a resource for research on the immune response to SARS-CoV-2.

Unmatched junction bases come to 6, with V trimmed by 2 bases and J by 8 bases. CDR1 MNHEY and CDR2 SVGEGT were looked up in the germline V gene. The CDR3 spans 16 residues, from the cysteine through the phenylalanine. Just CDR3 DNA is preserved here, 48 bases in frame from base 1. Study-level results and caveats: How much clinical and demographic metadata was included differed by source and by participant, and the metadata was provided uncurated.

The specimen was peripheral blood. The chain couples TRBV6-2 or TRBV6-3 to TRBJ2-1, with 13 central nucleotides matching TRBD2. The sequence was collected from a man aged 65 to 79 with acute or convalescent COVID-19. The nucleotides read TGTGCCAGCAGTTACAGGACTAGCGGGAGAGGCGATGAGCAGTTCTTC. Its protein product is CASSYRTSGRGDEQFF.